The 24 T cell receptor beta chains in this list originate from one sample, sequenced in a study of PD-L1 blockade in urothelial cancer. Time point in this sample: pretreatment peripheral blood. The table came from immunoSEQ multiplex PCR; TCRdb's copy has only in-frame clones and leaves some out. The sample yields around 100,000 clones, roughly 91% seen once. Material: PBMCs, obtained around atezolizumab (anti-PD-L1) treatment. These receptors all stem from a man aged 60 to 75 with urothelial cancer.

The rearrangement joins TRBV7-6 to TRBJ1-1; TRBD1 aligns across 9 bases. Germline CDR1 is SGHVS and CDR2 is FNYEAQ. The CDR3 runs to 15 residues. J lost 3 bases, V lost 3 bases, and 5 bases had no gene match. This CDR3 reads CASSFDRGVDTEAFF. DNA of the CDR3: TGTGCCAGCAGCTTTGACAGGGGGGTAGACACTGAAGCTTTCTTT. The full variable domain, its missing parts supplied by reference TRBV7-6 and TRBJ1-1, is GAGVSQSPRYKVTKRGQDVALRCDPISGHVSLYWYRQALGQGPEFLTYFNYEAQQDKSGLPNDRFSAERPEGSISTLTIQRTEQRDSAMYRCASSFDRGVDTEAFFGQGTRLTVV.

The table lists this clone with a few counts. The chain combines TRBV10-1 with TRBJ1-2, with D possibly TRBD1 on 6 matching bases. The CDR3 sequence is 13 residues long. Trimming stripped 2 bases from V and 2 bases from J, with 6 bases between. Germline-derived CDR1 and CDR2 are WNHNN and SYGVQD (reference sequence). The CDR3 sequence is CASSEGQNYGYTF. The CDR3 nucleotides read TGCGCCAGCAGTGAGGGACAGAACTATGGCTACACCTTC.

The chain carries TRBV5-1 and TRBJ1-2; 9 positions agree with TRBD1. The J segment lost 2 bases and the V segment lost 4 bases, leaving 9 bases of the junction unmatched. The CDR3 runs to 16 residues. Germline-derived CDR1 and CDR2 are SGHRS and YFSETQ. Here the CDR3 reads CASSGGTGKFNYGYTF. The CDR3 coding sequence is TGCGCCAGCAGCGGTGGGACAGGGAAGTTCAACTATGGCTACACCTTC.

The rearrangement joins TRBV18 to TRBJ1-2; D might be TRBD1 (6 bases). Germline CDR1 reads KGHSH; CDR2 reads LQKENI. The V end was cut by 3 bases, the J end by 0 bases, with 17 bases between. This CDR3 has 17 residues. CDR3 in amino acids: CASSPMDSVLANYGYTF. The CDR3 coding sequence is TGTGCCAGCTCACCGATGGACAGTGTTCTAGCTAACTATGGCTACACCTTC. Full variable domain (missing parts from reference TRBV18 and TRBJ1-2): NAGVMQNPRHLVRRRGQEARLRCSPMKGHSHVYWYRQLPEEGLKFMVYLQKENIIDESGMPKERFSAEFPKEGPSILRIQQVVRGDSAAYFCASSPMDSVLANYGYTFGSGTRLTVV.

The chain employs TRBV27 and TRBJ2-3, with D possibly TRBD1 on 6 matching bases. The CDR3 is 14 amino acids. V dropped 5 bases and J dropped 5 bases, with 14 bases sitting between them. The germline V gene encodes CDR1 MNHEY and CDR2 SMNVEV (reference sequence). Here the CDR3 reads CASSKQGFGDTQYF. The CDR3 nucleotides are TGTGCCAGCAGTAAGCAGGGGTTCGGAGATACGCAGTATTTT.

The genes are TRBV7-2 and TRBJ1-2; no reliable D call. V lost 1 base to trimming and J lost 4 bases, with 13 bases between them. The germline V gene encodes CDR1 SGHTA and CDR2 FQGNSA. The CDR3 contains 15 residues. The CDR3 nucleotides read TGTGCCAGCAGCTTAGATTTTGCGGGGATCTATGGCTACACCTTC. This sequence encodes CASSLDFAGIYGYTF.

The J gene is TRBJ2-7, the V gene TRBV6-6; TRBD2 is a possible D gene (6 bases). In germline, CDR1 is MNHNY, CDR2 SVGAGI (reference sequence). The CDR3 length is 15 residues. V lost 8 bases to trimming and J lost 3 bases, with 20 bases between them. CDR3 in amino acids: CASASSWGRSYEQYF. The CDR3 DNA is TGTGCCAGCGCCTCGAGCTGGGGGAGGAGCTACGAGCAGTACTTC.

The chain is built from TRBV7-9 and TRBJ1-1; the D gene is possibly TRBD1 (6 bases). Germline V CDR1 and CDR2: SEHNR, FQNEAQ (reference sequence). This CDR3 is 16 amino acids long. The germline V and J ends were trimmed by 1 base and 4 bases, with 16 bases remaining between them. The CDR3: CASSLDARGGGTEAFF. CDR3 nucleotides: TGTGCCAGCAGCTTAGACGCCCGCGGGGGCGGCACTGAAGCTTTCTTT.

The V gene is TRBV7-6, the J gene TRBJ2-2; TRBD2 aligns across 12 bases. The V segment lost 2 bases and the J segment 5 bases; nucleotides outside the gene matches: 0. This CDR3 is 15 amino acids long. Germline V CDR1 and CDR2: SGHVS, FNYEAQ. CDR3 DNA sequence: TGTGCCAGCAGCTTAACTAGCGGGGGGACCGGGGAGCTGTTTTTT. Protein product: CASSLTSGGTGELFF.

The gene calls are TRBV18 and TRBJ1-1; 7 nucleotides match TRBD1. Germline CDR1 reads KGHSH; CDR2 reads LQKENI. CDR3 length: 14 amino acids. The J segment lost 3 bases and the V segment lost 3 bases, leaving 4 bases of the junction unmatched. CDR3 protein: CASSPQTGDTEAFF. DNA of the CDR3: TGTGCCAGCTCACCCCAAACAGGGGACACTGAAGCTTTCTTT.

J is TRBJ1-1 and V is TRBV4-1; maybe TRBD1 (6 bases). The CDR3 length is 15 residues. Germline V lookup: CDR1 MGHRA, CDR2 YSYEKL. V lost 3 bases, J lost 1 base, and 12 bases lay in between. CDR3 nucleotide sequence: TGCGCCAGCAGCCACCCGGGGACAAGGAACACTGAAGCTTTCTTT. This gives the protein CASSHPGTRNTEAFF.

This clone was detected only once. The chain carries TRBV7-9 and TRBJ1-2; 9 bases are a match to TRBD1. The germline V gene encodes CDR1 SEHNR and CDR2 FQNEAQ (reference sequence). CDR3 length: 14 residues. Germline trimming cut 1 base from V and 6 bases from J; bases unmatched to any gene: 3. The CDR3 loop reads CASSLGQGEDGYTF. CDR3 coding DNA: TGTGCCAGCAGCTTAGGACAGGGGGAAGATGGCTACACCTTC.

V gene TRBV5-1 combines with J gene TRBJ2-1; D perhaps matches TRBD1 (6 bases). The V gene's germline CDR1 is SGHRS and CDR2 YFSETQ. Trimming took off 2 bases at V and 5 bases at J, with 11 bases between the two ends. The CDR3 contains 14 residues. The DNA of the CDR3 is TGCGCCAGCAGCTTTCAGGGGCAGAACAATGAGCAGTTCTTC. It yields the protein CASSFQGQNNEQFF. Drawing the rest from reference TRBV5-1 and TRBJ2-1, the complete variable domain is KAGVTQTPRYLIKTRGQQVTLSCSPISGHRSVSWYQQTPGQGLQFLFEYFSETQRNKGNFPGRFSGRQFSNSRSEMNVSTLELGDSALYLCASSFQGQNNEQFFGPGTRLTVL.

The chain couples TRBV5-1 to TRBJ2-7; TRBD2 matches 7 bases. Germline loops: CDR1 SGHRS, CDR2 YFSETQ. The V segment lost 0 bases and the J segment 3 bases; nucleotides outside the gene matches: 12. The CDR3 runs to 17 residues. The CDR3 sequence: CASSLAPGGAADYEQYF. The CDR3 DNA follows: TGCGCCAGCAGCTTGGCCCCGGGGGGTGCGGCGGACTACGAGCAGTACTTC.

The rearrangement links TRBV6-1 to TRBJ2-3; the D gene is possibly TRBD2 (6 bases). Trimming left V 7 bases short and J 9 bases short, with 20 bases between. CDR1 is MNHNS, CDR2 SASEGT, per germline. The CDR3 sequence is 14 residues long. For the CDR3, the DNA is TGTGCCAGCATCGGGGACTCTAACGCTAGGACGCAGTATTTT. As protein: CASIGDSNARTQYF.

V is TRBV7-9 and J is TRBJ1-2; 8 nucleotides align to TRBD1. The junction had 7 bases not matched to a gene; V was cut back by 5 bases and J by 8 bases. CDR3 size: 13 residues. Germline assignment: CDR1 SEHNR and CDR2 FQNEAQ (reference sequence). The CDR3 reads CASSRGQADGYTF. The CDR3 region has the DNA TGTGCCAGCAGCCGGGGACAGGCTGACGGCTACACCTTC.

The J gene is TRBJ1-2, the V gene TRBV19; the D gene is possibly TRBD1 (5 bases). Germline V lookup: CDR1 LNHDA, CDR2 SQIVND (reference sequence). V gave up 3 bases and J gave up 4 bases, with 9 bases separating them. The CDR3 loop spans 13 amino acids. CDR3 amino acids: CASSMGQVYGYTF. CDR3 DNA: TGTGCCAGTAGTATGGGGCAGGTCTATGGCTACACCTTC. The variable domain in full, completed from reference TRBV19 and TRBJ1-2, reads DGGITQSPKYLFRKEGQNVTLSCEQNLNHDAMYWYRQDPGQGLRLIYYSQIVNDFQKGDIAEGYSVSREKKESFPLTVTSAQKNPTAFYLCASSMGQVYGYTFGSGTRLTVV.

The rearrangement uses TRBV6-6 and TRBJ2-1; 12 nucleotides match TRBD2. The CDR3 covers 15 residues. From germline, CDR1 is MNHNY and CDR2 SVGAGI (reference sequence). The junction had 7 bases not matched to a gene; V was cut back by 6 bases and J by 7 bases. The CDR3 nucleotides read TGTGCCAGCAGCTCTAGCGGGAGGGCCCAAAATGAGCAGTTCTTC. Amino acid sequence: CASSSSGRAQNEQFF.

V and J are TRBV5-5 and TRBJ1-2; 7 positions agree with TRBD1. The CDR3 is made up of 16 amino acids. The germline V gene has CDR1 SGHKS and CDR2 YYEKEE (reference sequence). After removal of 3 bases from V and 2 bases from J, the junction contained 10 bases not matched to a gene. DNA for the CDR3: TGTGCCAGCAGCTGGCAAAAGGGGGCAGGGAACTATGGCTACACCTTC. Amino acid sequence: CASSWQKGAGNYGYTF.

The chain has TRBV15 and TRBJ2-7; 7 bases agree with TRBD2. CDR1 LNHNV and CDR2 YYDKDF come from the germline V gene (reference sequence). V was pared by 1 base and J by 2 bases, with 2 bases of the junction left unmatched. This CDR3 spans 14 amino acids. CDR3 sequence (DNA): TGTGCCACCAGCAGAGGCCGGGGGGCCTACGAGCAGTACTTC. This sequence encodes CATSRGRGAYEQYF.

The chain employs TRBV9 and TRBJ1-6, with D perhaps matching TRBD1 (5 bases). The length of the CDR3 is 15 residues. V lost 3 bases to trimming and J lost 6 bases, with 13 bases between them. Germline V gene lookup returns CDR1 SGDLS and CDR2 YYNGEE. The chain's CDR3 is CASSGGRGANSPLHF. For the CDR3, the DNA is TGTGCCAGCAGCGGGGGGAGGGGTGCTAATTCACCCCTCCACTTT.

This clone was observed a single time. V and J are TRBV4-3 and TRBJ2-4; D unclear. The CDR3 loop spans 13 amino acids. CDR1 and CDR2 from the germline V gene are LGHNA and YSLEER. V lost 4 bases and J lost 8, with 12 bases in between. In nucleotides, the CDR3 is TGCGCCAGCAGCCCCCGTCTTGGAGACATTCAGTACTTC. It translates to CASSPRLGDIQYF.

This clone was detected a few times. This chain uses TRBV28 with TRBJ1-1, with no clear D. The germline gives CDR1 MDHEN, CDR2 SYDVKM. CDR3 length: 13 residues. With 4 bases removed from V and 8 bases from J, the gap between germline ends came to 14 bases. In nucleotides, the CDR3 is TGTGCCAGCAGTTCCTCCCCGAGGGTCGAAGCTTTCTTT. Amino acid sequence: CASSSSPRVEAFF.

The chain uses TRBV5-8 and TRBJ2-1; 13 bases are shared with TRBD2. The CDR3 loop spans 16 amino acids. The trim removed 4 bases at V and 4 bases at J, leaving 5 bases unmatched. CDR1 SGHTS and CDR2 YDEGEE come from the germline V gene. For the CDR3, the DNA is TGTGCCAGCAGCCAGGAGGGACTAGCGGGATACAATGAGCAGTTCTTC. Protein product: CASSQEGLAGYNEQFF.